The 15 T cell receptor beta chains reported below all come from one sample, sequenced in a study of cytomegalovirus exposure and HLA in healthy donors. PCR employed 60 Vbeta and 13 Jbeta primers. TCRdb's table, derived via immunoSEQ multiplex PCR, lists solely in-frame clones and lacks some. Seen here are some 110,000 clones, more than 75% observed once, and the top ten hold around 13%. The sample taken for sequencing was PBMCs. The receptors were gathered from a woman aged 60-70 years in good health and CMV-seropositive.

V is TRBV29-1 and J is TRBJ1-1; TRBD1 matches at 8 bases. Germline trimming cut 5 bases from V and 4 bases from J; bases unmatched to any gene: 3. Germline values: CDR1 SQVTM, CDR2 ANQGSEA. This CDR3 has 12 residues. Here the CDR3 DNA reads TGCAGCGTTACAGGGGGTTCCACTGAAGCTTTCTTT. Residues: CSVTGGSTEAFF.

This clone appeared once. The CDR3 loop is CASSFPGANTIYF. The DNA for the CDR3 is TGTGCCAGCAGCTTCCCCGGAGCCAACACCATATATTTT. V and J are TRBV5-6 and TRBJ1-3; D unclear. Germline CDR1 and CDR2: SGHDT and YYEEEE. This CDR3 comprises 13 residues. Trimming pared 2 bases from V and 7 bases from J, leaving 10 bases between.

The rearrangement links TRBV5-5 to TRBJ1-1; D is uncertain. With 0 bases removed from V and 1 base from J, the gap between germline ends came to 7 bases. Germline V gives CDR1 SGHKS, CDR2 YYEKEE (reference sequence). The CDR3 is 14 residues long. CDR3 residues: CASSLVQANTEAFF. DNA for the CDR3: TGTGCCAGCAGCTTGGTCCAGGCGAACACTGAAGCTTTCTTT.

The chain carries TRBV6-1 and TRBJ1-2; 11 bases fit TRBD1. J was trimmed by 2 bases and V by 6 bases; bases with no gene match: 2. This CDR3 is built from 14 residues. CDR1 and CDR2 from the germline V gene are MNHNS and SASEGT. This CDR3 reads CASSRDRGNYGYTF. CDR3 nucleotide sequence: TGTGCCAGCAGCCGGGACAGGGGGAACTATGGCTACACCTTC.

V and J are TRBV10-3 and TRBJ2-3; 10 nucleotides align to TRBD2. Trimming removed 5 bases from V and 2 bases from J; junction bases left unmatched: 10. The CDR3 sequence is 17 residues long. The germline CDR1 and CDR2 sequences are ENHRY and SYGVKD. CDR3: CAISKSGTSENTDTQYF. CDR3 nucleotide sequence: TGTGCCATCAGTAAATCTGGGACTAGCGAGAACACAGATACGCAGTATTTT.

The gene calls are TRBV28 and TRBJ2-7; 8 nucleotides agree with TRBD1. The V and J ends lost 10 bases and 3 bases, in that order; junction bases with no gene match: 5. CDR3 length equals 12 residues. CDR1 and CDR2 (germline): MDHEN, SYDVKM. The CDR3 region has the DNA TGTGCCACCTGGGACAGGTTCTACGAGCAGTACTTC. Its translation is CATWDRFYEQYF.

This clone showed up just once. V is TRBV21-1 and J is TRBJ2-7; the D call of TRBD1 is as the table states it, not checked on the DNA. TRBV21-1 is given as a pseudogene. The CDR3 is made up of 15 amino acids. The CDR3 loop reads CASISGTGDSGEQYF. CDR3 in DNA: TGTGCCAGCATCTCCGGGACAGGGGATTCCGGCGAGCAGTACTTC.

The chain is built from TRBV7-6 and TRBJ2-7; D remains ambiguous. Germline CDR1 SGHVS, CDR2 FNYEAQ. Trimming shortened V by 3 bases and J by 1 base, and 10 bases separated the two germline ends. The CDR3 has 14 amino acids. CDR3 region: CASSLNSVSYEQYF. Written as DNA, the CDR3 is TGTGCCAGCAGCTTGAACAGTGTTTCCTACGAGCAGTACTTC.

This clone is a singleton in its sample. The rearrangement uses TRBV9 and TRBJ2-1; possibly TRBD1 for D (5 bases). Deletions cut 7 bases from V and 7 bases from J, with 15 bases between. Germline-derived CDR1 and CDR2 are SGDLS and YYNGEE. This CDR3 comprises 13 residues. The CDR3 reads CASGAYVNNEQFF. DNA of the CDR3: TGTGCCAGCGGGGCCTATGTTAATAATGAGCAGTTCTTC.

In DNA form, the CDR3 reads TGTGCCAGCAGCTTAGATTACTCAGGTGGCTACACCTTC. Amino acids: CASSLDYSGGYTF. The chain recombines TRBV7-2 with TRBJ1-2; no reliable D call. Trimming stripped 1 base from V and 7 bases from J, with 10 bases between. CDR3 size: 13 residues. In germline, CDR1 is SGHTA, CDR2 FQGNSA. Filled out from reference TRBV7-2 and TRBJ1-2, the complete variable domain reads GAGVSQSPSNKVTEKGKDVELRCDPISGHTALYWYRQSLGQGLEFLIYFQGNSAPDKSGLPSDRFSAERTGGSVSTLTIQRTQQEDSAVYLCASSLDYSGGYTFGSGTRLTVV.

This sequence joins TRBV4-3 and TRBJ2-7; weak D call: TRBD2 (5 bases). The V end lost 0 bases, the J end lost 3 bases, and 9 bases lay between the germline ends. CDR1 LGHNA and CDR2 YSLEER come from the germline V gene. CDR3 size: 14 residues. In nucleotides, the CDR3 is TGCGCCAGCAGCCAAGACCGTGGAGGCTACGAGCAGTACTTC. Protein sequence: CASSQDRGGYEQYF.

The V call is TRBV5-4, the J call TRBJ2-5; 9 positions agree with TRBD2. The V gene's germline CDR1 is SGHNT and CDR2 YYREEE (reference sequence). The CDR3 loop spans 17 amino acids. V lost 4 bases and J lost 4; bases outside the gene matches: 14. The CDR3 reads CASSPRGGEISGETQYF. The DNA of the CDR3 is TGTGCCAGCAGCCCCCGCGGGGGGGAGATCAGTGGAGAGACCCAGTACTTC.

V gene TRBV5-4 combines with J gene TRBJ1-2; TRBD1 matches at 8 bases. The CDR3 extends over 11 amino acids. J lost 13 bases, V lost 5 bases, and 7 bases had no gene match. Per germline, CDR1 SGHNT and CDR2 YYREEE (reference sequence). The CDR3 nucleotides read TGTGCCAGCAGGAGTGCAGGGGGCAGCACCTTC. Protein: CASRSAGGSTF.

This chain uses TRBV5-1 with TRBJ1-1; D is unresolved. Between the trimmed V and J ends, which lost 0 bases and 0 bases, there was a span of 9 bases. The CDR3 is made up of 15 amino acids. Germline-derived CDR1 and CDR2 are SGHRS and YFSETQ. DNA for the CDR3: TGCGCCAGCAGCTTGGTTGGAGTAATGAACACTGAAGCTTTCTTT. It is translated as CASSLVGVMNTEAFF.

The V call is TRBV6-5, the J call TRBJ1-3, with 7 bases fitting TRBD1. This CDR3 has 14 residues. Germline V gives CDR1 MNHEY, CDR2 SVGAGI. V was pared by 6 bases and J by 0 bases, with 2 bases of the junction left unmatched. CDR3 DNA: TGTGCCAGCAGGAGGGGGCTCTCTGGAAACACCATATATTTT. Amino acid sequence: CASRRGLSGNTIYF.